This T cell receptor (beta chain) came from a study of PD-L1 blockade in urothelial cancer. The wider study: Prior chemotherapy ranged from 0 to 3 regimens per patient. Samples came from 3 weeks, at the second dose, and 6 weeks into treatment. A median of approximately 150,000 T cells was found in the blood samples.

V lost 0 bases and J 1 base, leaving 4 bases between the germline ends. The CDR3 runs 14 residues. The V gene's germline CDR1 is SGHRS and CDR2 YFSETQ. As regards this clone: The same CDR3 also results from other DNA sequences found in this sample.

Sequencing was performed with immunoSEQ multiplex PCR; in TCRdb, only in-frame clones are kept and a portion is missing. The repertoire includes 70,000 to 95,000 clones, more than 80% of them detected once, and around 0.94% sits in the top ten. Sample time point: pretreatment peripheral blood. Pretreatment and on-treatment blood mononuclear cell samples were taken, totaling between 1 and 8 time points per patient. The chain combines TRBV5-1 with TRBJ2-2, with D hard to call. The clonotype was recovered from a woman of 80 years or more with urothelial cancer. The specimen comprised PBMCs, sampled around atezolizumab (anti-PD-L1) treatment. The CDR3 nucleotides read TGCGCCAGCAGCTTGGGACAGAACACCGGGGAGCTGTTTTTT. Translated, it gives CASSLGQNTGELFF.